This paragraph reports one T cell receptor beta chain. This specimen belongs to a study of blood T cell repertoires in COVID-19. Germline CDR1 reads LGHNT; CDR2 reads FRNRAP. CDR3 length: 15 residues. After removal of 5 bases from V and 5 bases from J, the junction contained 10 bases not matched to a gene. Repertoires were generated with immunoSEQ multiplex PCR, while TCRdb's copy carries only in-frame clones and drops some. The sample lists 120,000 to 150,000 clones, approximately 85% occurring once. This sequence was found in a man aged 45-60 years with acute or convalescent COVID-19. The chain joins TRBV12-5 to TRBJ2-5; 8 nucleotides align to TRBD2. Input material: peripheral blood. CDR3 in DNA: TGTGCTAGTGGTCGAAGCGGGGGAGTATTGGAGACCCAGTACTTC. This encodes CASGRSGGVLETQYF.